This T cell receptor (beta chain) originates from a study of PD-1 blockade in classical Hodgkin lymphoma. Study information: A 3 mg/kg intravenous dose of nivolumab was received by patients every 2 weeks.

Some clones are missing from TCRdb's copy, which holds only in-frame ones; the method was immunoSEQ multiplex PCR. The table shows 25,000 to 30,000 clones, with about 82% occurring only once. This sample's time point: cycle 4 day 1 (C4D1), after 6 weeks of nivolumab. Exposure to brentuximab vedotin varied, and each patient had relapsed following autologous stem cell transplantation. Germline V gene lookup returns CDR1 GTSNPN and CDR2 SVGIG (reference sequence). Trimming left V 3 bases short and J 16 bases short, with 18 bases between. CDR3 size: 12 residues. Findings of the study overall: Prior to therapy, complete responders displayed diversity much like that of newly diagnosed patients. Compared with baseline, CD4+ but not CD8+ TCR diversity had risen significantly by C4D1. After ASCT, patients who started nivolumab under 1 year later were excluded.

This clone was detected only a few times. Antigen specificity is unknown. The chain has TRBV30 and TRBJ1-4; D gene unclear. This TCR derives from a human donor with classical Hodgkin lymphoma. This specimen consisted of peripheral blood mononuclear cells (PBMCs), obtained before the fourth cycle of nivolumab. CDR3 nucleotide sequence: TGTGCCTGGAGGGATACATCCTCCTGGGCGTTTTTT. This translates into CAWRDTSSWAFF.